The 20 T cell receptor beta chains below were found in one sample sequenced in a study of CD8 T cells in ankylosing spondylitis (TCRdb year 2017). Library generation was performed with 5' RACE. The instrument was an Illumina HiSeq 2500. The public reads were run again by TCRdb, first through fastp at Q25 and then through MiXCR, and only productive beta chains were kept. Every entry covers one CDR3 protein and lists the most common genes and DNA from its rows. The sample yields 350,000 to 550,000 distinct CDR3 sequences; about 25% were counted once. The ten largest clones represent over 0.8% of the sample. On the study overall, not on this receptor specifically: Blood from ankylosing spondylitis patients appeared to be characterized by a TCR beta motif composed of eight highly homologous amino acid variants.

The antigens these receptors bind are not known. Sequenced: blood, either unsorted or a sorted T cell fraction (not recorded which). These receptors all come from a male donor with ankylosing spondylitis.

The chain carries TRBV11-3 and TRBJ2-1; 7 bases are shared with TRBD2. Germline CDR1 SGHNT, CDR2 YENEEA. The trim removed 3 bases at V and 5 bases at J, leaving 10 bases unmatched. The CDR3 extends over 16 amino acids. The CDR3 region is CASSFTAGARDNEQFF. The CDR3 nucleotides are TGTGCCAGCAGCTTTACGGCGGGAGCAAGAGACAATGAGCAGTTCTTC. The entire variable domain, with the rest obtained from reference TRBV11-3 and TRBJ2-1, is as follows: EAGVVQSPRYKIIEKKQPVAFWCNPISGHNTLYWYLQNLGQGPELLIRYENEEAVDDSQLPKDRFSAERLKGVDSTLKIQPAELGDSAVYLCASSFTAGARDNEQFFGPGTRLTVL.

This clonotype has at least ten counts. This rearrangement joins TRBV7-9 to TRBJ1-1, with a weak D call TRBD1 (6 bases). In germline, CDR1 is SEHNR, CDR2 FQNEAQ (reference sequence). The CDR3 totals 13 residues. V dropped 5 bases and J dropped 4 bases, with 11 bases sitting between them. The CDR3, as DNA: TGTGCCAGCAGCATGGACAGAGGCACTGAAGCTTTCTTT. Amino acids: CASSMDRGTEAFF.

CDR3 in amino acids: CASSLAPDGNTEAFF. The CDR3 DNA is TGCGCCAGCAGCTTGGCTCCCGACGGTAACACTGAAGCTTTCTTT. The rearrangement links TRBV5-1 to TRBJ1-1, with unresolved D. In germline, CDR1 is SGHRS, CDR2 YFSETQ. Trimming stripped 0 bases from V and 2 bases from J, with 11 bases between. The CDR3 has 15 amino acids. Full variable domain (remainder filled in from reference TRBV5-1 and TRBJ1-1): KAGVTQTPRYLIKTRGQQVTLSCSPISGHRSVSWYQQTPGQGLQFLFEYFSETQRNKGNFPGRFSGRQFSNSRSEMNVSTLELGDSALYLCASSLAPDGNTEAFFGQGTRLTVV.

This clonotype was counted many times. The chain joins TRBV4-1 to TRBJ2-2, with TRBD1 identical over 10 bases. The CDR3 spans 19 residues. Germline values: CDR1 MGHRA, CDR2 YSYEKL. Trimming removed 2 bases from V and 6 bases from J; junction bases left unmatched: 15. Here the CDR3 reads CASSQPLGRTGGVAGELFF. CDR3 bases: TGCGCCAGCAGCCAACCCTTAGGTCGGACAGGGGGGGTCGCCGGGGAGCTGTTTTTT.

CDR3 region: CASSVADRANFYTGELFF. The DNA for the CDR3 is TGTGCCAGCAGCGTTGCCGACAGGGCTAACTTTTACACCGGGGAGCTGTTTTTT. V and J are TRBV9 and TRBJ2-2; TRBD1 aligns across 7 bases. Trimming took 2 bases from V and 3 from J; bases not matched to a gene: 13. The germline CDR1 and CDR2 sequences are SGDLS and YYNGEE. The CDR3 covers 18 residues.

The chain uses TRBV5-1 and TRBJ1-1; maybe TRBD1 (6 bases). Trimming stripped 1 base from V and 6 bases from J, with 13 bases between. Germline loops: CDR1 SGHRS, CDR2 YFSETQ. The CDR3 spans 14 residues. CDR3 DNA sequence: TGCGCCAGCAGCTTGACTTCAGGGGTGGCTGAAGCTTTCTTT. The encoded protein is CASSLTSGVAEAFF.

The sample holds many counts of this clonotype. This chain uses TRBV28 with TRBJ2-7; 12 bases match TRBD2. The V gene end was trimmed by 6 bases and the J gene end by 4 bases; junction bases not matched to a gene: 4. Germline CDR1 and CDR2: MDHEN and SYDVKM. The CDR3 is made up of 14 amino acids. CDR3 loop: CASSRTSGRYEQYV. The CDR3 nucleotides are TGTGCCAGCAGCCGTACTAGCGGGAGGTACGAGCAGTACGTC.

This sequence joins TRBV20-1 and TRBJ1-1; tentatively, D is TRBD1 (6 bases). This CDR3 spans 13 amino acids. Germline V gene lookup returns CDR1 DFQATT and CDR2 SNEGSKA (reference sequence). The V and J ends lost 5 bases and 1 base respectively, with 11 bases between them. The CDR3 sequence: CSALQGTNTEAFF. CDR3 nucleotides: TGCAGTGCTTTACAGGGAACGAACACTGAAGCTTTCTTT.

In this sample, this clonotype turned up a few times. CDR3 protein: CSLRETLGSYNEQFF. As DNA, the CDR3 is TGCAGCTTAAGAGAGACCCTTGGCTCCTACAATGAGCAGTTCTTC. This chain joins TRBV29-1 and TRBJ2-1; D is unclear. Germline-derived CDR1 and CDR2 are SQVTM and ANQGSEA. V shed 8 bases and J shed 0 bases, with 17 bases lying between them. The CDR3 length is 15 residues.

This clonotype occurred a few times. This chain links TRBV3-1 with TRBJ2-2; no clear D gene. CDR3 length: 16 amino acids. Per germline, CDR1 LGHDT and CDR2 YNNKEL (reference sequence). The V and J ends lost 1 base and 2 bases respectively, with 11 bases between them. This CDR3 reads CASSQGGFVNTGELFF. Written as DNA, the CDR3 is TGTGCCAGCAGCCAAGGCGGCTTCGTAAACACCGGGGAGCTGTTTTTT.

In DNA form, the CDR3 reads TGTGCCAGCACCTTTGTCACACCTCCCCACAATGAGCAGTTCTTC. It translates to CASTFVTPPHNEQFF. The chain uses TRBV11-3 and TRBJ2-1; no clear D. CDR3 length: 15 amino acids. Germline V gene lookup returns CDR1 SGHNT and CDR2 YENEEA. V gave up 7 bases and J gave up 5 bases, with 18 bases separating them.

This clonotype was seen a few times. The J gene is TRBJ1-3, the V gene TRBV4-1, with D uncertain. The ends were cut back, 1 base at V and 8 bases at J, with 15 bases in the middle. Germline lookup yields CDR1 MGHRA and CDR2 YSYEKL. CDR3 size: 15 residues. The CDR3 region has the DNA TGCGCCAGCAGCCAAGCGCCCGGGGAGGGCTACACCATATATTTT. This encodes CASSQAPGEGYTIYF.

V and J are TRBV15 and TRBJ2-6, with unresolved D. This CDR3 is built from 17 residues. Germline values: CDR1 LNHNV, CDR2 YYDKDF (reference sequence). Trimming stripped 1 base from V and 0 bases from J, with 10 bases between. The CDR3 here is CATSRGGISSGANVLTF. DNA of the CDR3: TGTGCCACCAGCAGAGGTGGGATAAGCTCTGGGGCCAACGTCCTGACTTTC.

The sample holds a few counts of this clonotype. V is TRBV25-1 and J is TRBJ2-1; D may correspond to TRBD1 or TRBD2 (5 bases each). The CDR3 runs 15 residues. Germline V gene lookup returns CDR1 MGHDK and CDR2 SYGVNS. The ends were cut back, 1 base at V and 3 bases at J, with 10 bases in the middle. CDR3 DNA sequence: TGTGCCAGCAGTGAATTTACGAGGGGCTACAATGAGCAGTTCTTC. It is translated as CASSEFTRGYNEQFF.

This clonotype has just a few counts. The genes are TRBV9 and TRBJ2-2, with 7 bases fitting TRBD2. The CDR3 contains 16 residues. Per germline, CDR1 SGDLS and CDR2 YYNGEE. Unmatched junction bases numbered 5, after V lost 2 bases and J lost 1 base. The CDR3 here is CASSVQGLWNTGELFF. CDR3 nucleotide sequence: TGTGCCAGCAGCGTCCAGGGACTATGGAACACCGGGGAGCTGTTTTTT.

This clonotype appeared a few times. This sequence joins TRBV29-1 and TRBJ2-1; TRBD1 matches 7 bases. The CDR3 spans 12 residues. Germline CDR1 and CDR2: SQVTM and ANQGSEA. V dropped 7 bases and J dropped 5; count of bases not matched to a gene: 5. The CDR3, as DNA: TGCAGCGGGGGGACAGCTAACAATGAGCAGTTCTTC. It yields the protein CSGGTANNEQFF.

The chain employs TRBV20-1 and TRBJ2-3, with 7 bases aligning to TRBD2. Germline CDR1 reads DFQATT; CDR2 reads SNEGSKA (reference sequence). This CDR3 has 16 residues. The junction had 10 bases not matched to a gene; V was cut back by 0 bases and J by 4 bases. CDR3: CSARDRAGVPPDTQYF. The DNA for the CDR3 is TGCAGTGCTAGAGATCGGGCGGGAGTACCCCCAGATACGCAGTATTTT.

The table lists this clonotype with a few counts. The CDR3 bases are TGTGCCAGCAGCCTCAAAGTACGCGATCACGGCAACGTCCTGACTTTC. Its protein is CASSLKVRDHGNVLTF. The V and J genes are TRBV3-1 and TRBJ2-6, with D uncertain. Between the trimmed V and J ends, which lost 4 bases and 9 bases, there was a span of 19 bases. Germline V CDR1 and CDR2: LGHDT, YNNKEL (reference sequence). This CDR3 is built from 16 residues. The entire variable domain, with the rest obtained from reference TRBV3-1 and TRBJ2-6, is as follows: DTAVSQTPKYLVTQMGNDKSIKCEQNLGHDTMYWYKQDSKKFLKIMFSYNNKELIINETVPNRFSPKSPDKAHLNLHINSLELGDSAVYFCASSLKVRDHGNVLTFGAGSRLTVL.

The table lists this clonotype with a few counts. CDR3: CASSLISGRGLGTGELFF. The CDR3 DNA is TGCGCCAGCAGCTTGATCTCCGGCAGAGGGTTAGGCACCGGGGAGCTGTTTTTT. The chain is built from TRBV5-1 and TRBJ2-2; a possible D gene is TRBD2 (5 bases). This CDR3 contains 18 residues. Trimming removed 1 base at V and 4 bases at J, with 20 bases between. Looked up from germline, CDR1 is SGHRS and CDR2 is YFSETQ.

The table lists this clonotype with a few counts. The genes are TRBV11-2 and TRBJ2-3, with 11 bases lining up with TRBD2. This CDR3 is built from 17 residues. Looked up from germline, CDR1 is SGHAT and CDR2 is FQNNGV. V trimming: 5 bases; J trimming: 1 base; junction bases outside the gene matches: 8. The CDR3 sequence is CASSLTSGNWGTDTQYF. Here the CDR3 DNA reads TGTGCCAGCAGCCTGACTAGCGGGAATTGGGGCACAGATACGCAGTATTTT.